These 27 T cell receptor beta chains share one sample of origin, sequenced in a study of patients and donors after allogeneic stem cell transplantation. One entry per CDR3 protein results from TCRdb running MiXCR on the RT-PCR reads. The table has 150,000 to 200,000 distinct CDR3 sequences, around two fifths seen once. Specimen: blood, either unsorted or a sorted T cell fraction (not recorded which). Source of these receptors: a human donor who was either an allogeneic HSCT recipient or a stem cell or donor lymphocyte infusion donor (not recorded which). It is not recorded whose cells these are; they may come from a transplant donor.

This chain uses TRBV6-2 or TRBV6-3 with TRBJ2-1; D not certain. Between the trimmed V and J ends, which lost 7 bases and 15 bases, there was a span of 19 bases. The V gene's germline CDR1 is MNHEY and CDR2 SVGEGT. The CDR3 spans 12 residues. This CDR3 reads CASIPTGRFRFF. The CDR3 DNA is TGTGCCAGCATCCCGACCGGTCGTTTCCGGTTCTTC.

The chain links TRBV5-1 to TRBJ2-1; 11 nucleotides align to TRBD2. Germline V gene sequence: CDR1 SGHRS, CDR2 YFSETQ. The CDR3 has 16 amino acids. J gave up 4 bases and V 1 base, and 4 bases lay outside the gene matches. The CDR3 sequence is CASSLSSGRGYNEQFF. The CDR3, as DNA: TGCGCCAGCAGCTTGAGTAGCGGGAGGGGATACAATGAGCAGTTCTTC.

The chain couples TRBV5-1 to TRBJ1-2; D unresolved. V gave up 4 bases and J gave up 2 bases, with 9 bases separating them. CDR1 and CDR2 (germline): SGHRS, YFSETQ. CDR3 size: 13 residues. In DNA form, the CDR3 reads TGCGCCAGCAGCGGGCAGGTCAACTATGGCTACACCTTC. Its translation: CASSGQVNYGYTF.

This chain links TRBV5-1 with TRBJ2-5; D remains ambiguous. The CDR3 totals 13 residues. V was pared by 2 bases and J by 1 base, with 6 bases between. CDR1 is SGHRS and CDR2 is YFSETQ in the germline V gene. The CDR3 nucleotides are TGCGCCAGCAGCTTACGAGGCCAAGAGACCCAGTACTTC. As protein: CASSLRGQETQYF.

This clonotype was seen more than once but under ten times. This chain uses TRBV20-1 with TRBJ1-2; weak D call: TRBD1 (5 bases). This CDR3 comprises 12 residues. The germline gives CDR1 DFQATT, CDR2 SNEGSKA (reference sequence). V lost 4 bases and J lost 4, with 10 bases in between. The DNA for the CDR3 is TGCAGTGCTATTGGGGCCATCTATGGCTACACCTTC. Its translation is CSAIGAIYGYTF.

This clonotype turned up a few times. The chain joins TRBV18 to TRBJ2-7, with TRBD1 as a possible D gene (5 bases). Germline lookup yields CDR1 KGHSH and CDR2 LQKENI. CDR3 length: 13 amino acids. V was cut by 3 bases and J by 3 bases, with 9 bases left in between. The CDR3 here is CASSPRVLYEQYF. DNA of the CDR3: TGTGCCAGCTCACCCAGGGTTCTCTACGAGCAGTACTTC.

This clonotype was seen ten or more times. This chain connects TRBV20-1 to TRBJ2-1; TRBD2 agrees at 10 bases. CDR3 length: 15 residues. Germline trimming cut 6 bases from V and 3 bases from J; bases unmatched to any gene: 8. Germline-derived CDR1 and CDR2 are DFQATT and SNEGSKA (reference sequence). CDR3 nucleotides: TGCAGTGCGCGGGGACTAGCGAAAAACTACAATGAGCAGTTCTTC. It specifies CSARGLAKNYNEQFF.

The CDR3 loop reads CASSFNPDAHNSGNTIYF. The CDR3 bases are TGCGCCAGCAGCTTTAATCCAGACGCCCATAACTCTGGAAACACCATATATTTT. This chain uses TRBV5-1 with TRBJ1-3; D remains ambiguous. Trimming took off 2 bases at V and 0 bases at J, with 18 bases between the two ends. The CDR3 totals 18 residues. CDR1 is SGHRS, CDR2 YFSETQ, per germline. Filled out from reference TRBV5-1 and TRBJ1-3, the complete variable domain reads KAGVTQTPRYLIKTRGQQVTLSCSPISGHRSVSWYQQTPGQGLQFLFEYFSETQRNKGNFPGRFSGRQFSNSRSEMNVSTLELGDSALYLCASSFNPDAHNSGNTIYFGEGSWLTVV.

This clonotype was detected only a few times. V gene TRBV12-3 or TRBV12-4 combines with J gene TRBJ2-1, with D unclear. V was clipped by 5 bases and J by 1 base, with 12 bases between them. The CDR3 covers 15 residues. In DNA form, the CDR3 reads TGTGCCAGCAGTCTAAAGGCTTGGTCCTACAATGAGCAGTTCTTC. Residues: CASSLKAWSYNEQFF.

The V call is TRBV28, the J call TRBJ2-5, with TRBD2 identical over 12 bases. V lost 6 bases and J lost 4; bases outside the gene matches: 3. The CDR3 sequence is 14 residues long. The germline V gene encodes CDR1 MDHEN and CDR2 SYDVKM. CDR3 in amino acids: CASSRTSGIETQYF. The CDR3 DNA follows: TGTGCCAGCAGCCGGACTAGCGGGATAGAGACCCAGTACTTC.

DNA of the CDR3: TGTGCCAGCAGCTTAGGACAGGGAGATCCTAATCAGCCCCAGCATTTT. This sequence encodes CASSLGQGDPNQPQHF. V usage is TRBV7-9 and J usage is TRBJ1-5; TRBD1 aligns across 7 bases. The V and J ends lost 1 base and 4 bases, in that order; junction bases with no gene match: 7. CDR1 is SEHNR, CDR2 FQNEAQ, per germline (reference sequence). The CDR3 loop spans 16 amino acids. The full variable domain, in which reference TRBV7-9 and TRBJ1-5 provide the parts outside the CDR3, is DTGVSQNPRHKITKRGQNVTFRCDPISEHNRLYWYRQTLGQGPEFLTYFQNEAQLEKSRLLSDRFSAERPKGSFSTLEIQRTEQGDSAMYLCASSLGQGDPNQPQHFGDGTRLSIL.

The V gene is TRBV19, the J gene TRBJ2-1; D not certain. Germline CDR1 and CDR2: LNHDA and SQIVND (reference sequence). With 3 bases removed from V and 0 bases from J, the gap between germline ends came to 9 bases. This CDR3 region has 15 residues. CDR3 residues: CASSIRQVSYNEQFF. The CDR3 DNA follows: TGTGCCAGTAGTATCCGGCAGGTCTCCTACAATGAGCAGTTCTTC.

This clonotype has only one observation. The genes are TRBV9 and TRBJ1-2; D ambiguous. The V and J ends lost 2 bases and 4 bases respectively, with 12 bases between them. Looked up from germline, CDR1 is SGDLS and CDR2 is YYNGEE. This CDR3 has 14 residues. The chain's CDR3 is CASSVNGIPYGYTF. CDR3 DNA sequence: TGTGCCAGCAGCGTTAACGGGATCCCCTATGGCTACACCTTC.

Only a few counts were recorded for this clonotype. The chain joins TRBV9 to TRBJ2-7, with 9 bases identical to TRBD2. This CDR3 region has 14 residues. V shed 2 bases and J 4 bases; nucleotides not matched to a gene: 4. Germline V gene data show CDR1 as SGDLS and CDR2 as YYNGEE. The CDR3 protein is CASSVSGSRYEQYF. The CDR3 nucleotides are TGTGCCAGCAGCGTTAGCGGGAGTAGGTACGAGCAGTACTTC.

CDR3 coding DNA: TGTGCCAGCTCACCAGGGACAGGGTACACTGAAGCTTTCTTT. It yields the protein CASSPGTGYTEAFF. The chain couples TRBV18 to TRBJ1-1, with 9 bases fitting TRBD1. V lost 2 bases, J lost 3 bases, and 1 base stayed unmatched. Looked up from germline, CDR1 is KGHSH and CDR2 is LQKENI. The CDR3 contains 14 residues.

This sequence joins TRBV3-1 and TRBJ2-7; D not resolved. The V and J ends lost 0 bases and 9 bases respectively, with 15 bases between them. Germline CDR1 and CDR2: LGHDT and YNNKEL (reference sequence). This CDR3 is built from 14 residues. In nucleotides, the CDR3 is TGTGCCAGCAGCCAAGACTTGGGTGCCGGCGGGCAGTACTTC. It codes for CASSQDLGAGGQYF.

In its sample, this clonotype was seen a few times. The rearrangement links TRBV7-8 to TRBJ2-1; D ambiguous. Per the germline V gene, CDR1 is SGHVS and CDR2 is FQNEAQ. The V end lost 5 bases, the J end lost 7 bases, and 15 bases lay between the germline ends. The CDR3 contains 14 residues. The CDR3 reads CASSPRASGNEQFF. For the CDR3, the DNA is TGTGCCAGCAGCCCCAGAGCATCTGGGAATGAGCAGTTCTTC.

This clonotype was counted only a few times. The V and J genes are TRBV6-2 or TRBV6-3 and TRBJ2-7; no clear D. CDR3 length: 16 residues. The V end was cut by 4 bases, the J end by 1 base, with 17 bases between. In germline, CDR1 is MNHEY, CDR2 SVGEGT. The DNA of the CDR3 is TGTGCCAGCAGTTTCAATAGCTTATCAATTTCCTACGAGCAGTACTTC. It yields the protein CASSFNSLSISYEQYF.

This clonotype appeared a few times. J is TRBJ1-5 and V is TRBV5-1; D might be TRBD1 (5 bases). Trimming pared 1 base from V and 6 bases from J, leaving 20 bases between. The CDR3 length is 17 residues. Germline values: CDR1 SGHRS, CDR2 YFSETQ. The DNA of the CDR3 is TGCGCCAGCAGCTTGAAGACCGGGACCCCTGTAAGTCAGCCCCAGCATTTT. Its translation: CASSLKTGTPVSQPQHF.

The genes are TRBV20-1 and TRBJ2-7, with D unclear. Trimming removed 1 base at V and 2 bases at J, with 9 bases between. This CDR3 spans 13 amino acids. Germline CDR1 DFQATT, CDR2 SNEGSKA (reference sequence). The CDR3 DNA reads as TGCAGTGCTAGAGTGTCGGGCCCCTACGAGCAGTACTTC. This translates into CSARVSGPYEQYF.

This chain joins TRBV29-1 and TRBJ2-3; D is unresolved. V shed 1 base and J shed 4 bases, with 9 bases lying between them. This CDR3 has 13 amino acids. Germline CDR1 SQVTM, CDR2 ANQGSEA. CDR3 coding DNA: TGCAGCGTTGAAGGTTTGAGTTCAGATACGCAGTATTTT. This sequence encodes CSVEGLSSDTQYF.

CDR3 in DNA: TGCGCCAGCGTCCATCGCCCACTAGGTTTGAAGAGTACCGGGGAGCTGTTTTTT. The encoded protein is CASVHRPLGLKSTGELFF. This chain joins TRBV5-1 and TRBJ2-2; a possible D gene is TRBD2 (5 bases). This CDR3 has 18 amino acids. The germline V gene encodes CDR1 SGHRS and CDR2 YFSETQ. V was pared by 7 bases and J by 5 bases, with 27 bases between.

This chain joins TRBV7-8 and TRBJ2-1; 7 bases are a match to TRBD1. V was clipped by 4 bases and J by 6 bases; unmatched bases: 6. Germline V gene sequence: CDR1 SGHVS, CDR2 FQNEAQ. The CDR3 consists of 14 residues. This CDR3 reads CASSSPRGPNEQFF. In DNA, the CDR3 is TGTGCCAGCAGCTCTCCTAGGGGGCCCAATGAGCAGTTCTTC.

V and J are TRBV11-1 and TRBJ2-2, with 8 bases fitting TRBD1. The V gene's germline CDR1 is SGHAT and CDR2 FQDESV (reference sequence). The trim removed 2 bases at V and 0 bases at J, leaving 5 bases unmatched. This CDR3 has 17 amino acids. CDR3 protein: CASSLQLQGANTGELFF. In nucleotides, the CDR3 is TGTGCCAGCAGCTTACAATTACAGGGGGCGAACACCGGGGAGCTGTTTTTT.

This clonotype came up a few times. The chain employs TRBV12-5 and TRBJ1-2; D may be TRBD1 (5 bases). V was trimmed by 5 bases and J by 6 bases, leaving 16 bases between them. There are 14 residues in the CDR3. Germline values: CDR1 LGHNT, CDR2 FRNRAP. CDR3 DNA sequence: TGTGCTAGTGGTCTCGCTGGGACGTACCATGGCTACACCTTC. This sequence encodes CASGLAGTYHGYTF.

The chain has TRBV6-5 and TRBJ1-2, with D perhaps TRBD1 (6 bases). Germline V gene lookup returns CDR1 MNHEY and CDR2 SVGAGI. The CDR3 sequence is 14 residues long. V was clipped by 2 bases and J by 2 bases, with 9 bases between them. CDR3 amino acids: CASSYRTANYGYTF. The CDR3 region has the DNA TGTGCCAGCAGTTACCGGACAGCCAACTATGGCTACACCTTC.

CDR3 sequence reads: CASSHPRVGNQPQHF. The CDR3 region has the DNA TGTGCCAGTAGTCACCCCAGGGTTGGGAATCAGCCCCAGCATTTT. V is TRBV19 and J is TRBJ1-5; D may be TRBD1 (5 bases). The CDR3 consists of 15 residues. The germline V and J ends were trimmed by 5 bases and 4 bases, with 15 bases remaining between them. CDR1 is LNHDA, CDR2 SQIVND, per germline (reference sequence).